These T cell receptor beta chains were read from a single sample in a study of shared T cell receptors in the human thymus. Data came from immunoSEQ multiplex PCR; TCRdb stores just in-frame clones and leaves some out. The repertoire holds roughly 710,000 clones, with around 85% as singletons. The sample was also linked to a second study, of human thymus T cells.

Sequencing was done on a sample of thymocytes. All receptors derive from a girl less than two years old with a congenital heart defect. The CDR3 runs from the conserved cysteine through the conserved F or W. The order of the fields is V gene, J gene, D gene, clone size, CDR3 protein, CDR3 DNA. D genes are given only for firm matches. Only part of the rows carry a size: once, few, many, or a class if the clone is expanded.

TRBV7-7,TRBJ2-7,TRBD1,-,CASSSRQGPPYEQYF,TGTGCCAGCAGCAGCCGACAGGGTCCACCCTACGAGCAGTACTTC
TRBV28,TRBJ1-4,-,-,CASSLRGTNEKLFF,TGTGCCAGCAGTTTACGGGGGACTAATGAAAAACTGTTTTTT
TRBV4-2,TRBJ2-3,TRBD2,-,CASSQDRGLAGRASTDTQYF,TGTGCCAGCAGCCAAGATCGCGGGCTAGCGGGCCGAGCCTCTACAGATACGCAGTATTTT
TRBV5-1,TRBJ2-5,-,-,CASSQTVKPETQYF,TGCGCCAGCAGCCAGACTGTAAAACCAGAGACCCAGTACTTC
TRBV7-6,TRBJ2-1,TRBD2,few,CASSRPTSGGADSYNEQFF,TGTGCCAGCAGCCGTCCGACTAGCGGGGGGGCCGACTCCTACAATGAGCAGTTCTTC
TRBV7-9,TRBJ1-3,TRBD1,-,CASQGTGSPEEASGNTIYF,TGTGCCAGCCAAGGGACAGGAAGCCCAGAGGAGGCCTCTGGAAACACCATATATTTT
TRBV28,TRBJ1-5,-,few,CASSLTGPQPQHF,TGTGCCAGCAGCTTAACAGGGCCTCAGCCCCAGCATTTT
TRBV6-5,TRBJ1-2,-,-,CASSYSKWPGNYGYTF,TGTGCCAGCAGTTACTCGAAATGGCCCGGGAACTATGGCTACACCTTC
TRBV5-1,TRBJ1-1,-,-,CASSPTGGNTEAFF,TGCGCCAGCAGTCCGACAGGAGGTAACACTGAAGCTTTCTTT
TRBV4-1,TRBJ2-1,-,-,CASSQKQRWKSGRDNEQFF,TGCGCCAGCAGCCAAAAACAACGCTGGAAATCGGGTCGAGACAATGAGCAGTTCTTC
TRBV6-6,TRBJ2-7,-,-,CASSYSAGTYEQYF,TGTGCCAGCAGTTACTCGGCGGGAACCTACGAGCAGTACTTC
TRBV6-1,TRBJ1-1,-,-,CASSEEGELKNTEAFF,TGTGCCAGCAGTGAAGAAGGGGAACTAAAGAACACTGAAGCTTTCTTT
TRBV27,TRBJ1-1,TRBD1,-,CASSSTGTGRVNTEAFF,TGTGCCAGCAGTTCTACCGGGACAGGGAGGGTGAACACTGAAGCTTTCTTT
TRBV10-2,TRBJ1-2,TRBD1,-,CASSDRGQGQGIYGYTF,TGCGCCAGCAGTGATCGAGGACAGGGACAGGGGATCTATGGCTACACCTTC
TRBV7-9,TRBJ2-7,TRBD2,-,CASSSPASGGSYEQYF,TGTGCCAGCAGCTCACCCGCTAGCGGGGGCTCCTACGAGCAGTACTTC
TRBV29-1,TRBJ1-1,-,-,CSVEDPRQSYNTEAFF,TGCAGCGTTGAGGATCCAAGACAGTCCTACAACACTGAAGCTTTCTTT
TRBV9,TRBJ2-5,-,-,CASSPHGGETQYF,TGTGCCAGCAGCCCCCATGGAGGGGAGACCCAGTACTTC
TRBV5-4,TRBJ2-2,TRBD1,-,CASSLGQGAHSGELFF,TGTGCCAGCAGCTTGGGTCAGGGGGCGCACTCCGGGGAGCTGTTTTTT
TRBV11-2,TRBJ1-1,-,-,CASSFSTLVGGRTEAFF,TGTGCCAGCAGCTTTTCGACCCTCGTCGGGGGGAGGACTGAAGCTTTCTTT
TRBV30,TRBJ1-3,-,once,CAWGGTDLIGNTIYF,TGTGCCTGGGGGGGGACGGACCTTATTGGAAACACCATATATTTT
TRBV28,TRBJ2-3,TRBD2,-,CASSSPRLAGEDTQYF,TGTGCCAGCAGTTCCCCCCGATTAGCGGGGGAGGATACGCAGTATTTT
TRBV14,TRBJ1-3,-,-,CASSQAGSSGNTIYF,TGTGCCAGCAGCCAAGCCGGTAGCTCTGGAAACACCATATATTTT
TRBV7-9,TRBJ1-6,-,-,CASSFHGRGGPLHF,TGTGCCAGCAGCTTCCACGGCCGGGGTGGGCCCCTCCACTTT
TRBV5-1,TRBJ2-6,TRBD2,-,CASNPAGVSSGANVLTF,TGCGCCAGCAATCCTGCGGGGGTGAGCTCTGGGGCCAACGTCCTGACTTTC
TRBV4-3,TRBJ2-5,TRBD2,-,CASSQRMGTSGVETQYF,TGCGCCAGCAGCCAGCGTATGGGGACTAGCGGGGTCGAGACCCAGTACTTC
TRBV7-2,TRBJ2-4,TRBD1,-,CASSQRGTGTKNIQYF,TGTGCCAGCAGCCAAAGAGGGACAGGCACCAAAAACATTCAGTACTTC
TRBV28,TRBJ2-1,TRBD2,-,CASSLPPGLAGNEQFF,TGTGCCAGCAGTTTGCCTCCGGGACTAGCGGGCAATGAGCAGTTCTTC
TRBV7-2,TRBJ2-3,TRBD2,few,CASSLCDPAGSDTDTQYF,TGTGCCAGCAGCTTATGTGACCCAGCGGGGAGCGACACAGATACGCAGTATTTT
TRBV2,TRBJ1-2,-,-,CASISQAHGYTF,TGTGCCAGCATATCACAGGCTCATGGCTACACCTTC
TRBV2,TRBJ1-2,-,-,CASREIYGYTF,TGTGCCAGCAGGGAGATCTATGGCTACACCTTC
TRBV6-5,TRBJ1-2,TRBD1,-,CASSHRGTGYTF,TGTGCCAGCAGCCACAGGGGGACTGGCTACACCTTC
TRBV9,TRBJ1-1,-,-,CASSGGAGSEAFF,TGTGCCAGCAGCGGGGGAGCGGGGTCTGAAGCTTTCTTT
TRBV9,TRBJ2-7,TRBD2,-,CASSPRPTGTSFHEQYF,TGTGCCAGCAGCCCCCGACCCACCGGGACTAGCTTTCACGAGCAGTACTTC
TRBV28,TRBJ1-4,TRBD1,-,CASSLAGGEYEKLFF,TGTGCCAGCAGTTTAGCAGGGGGCGAATATGAAAAACTGTTTTTT
TRBV15,TRBJ2-5,TRBD2,-,CATIAGGHQETQYF,TGTGCCACCATAGCGGGGGGACACCAAGAGACCCAGTACTTC
TRBV6-5,TRBJ2-6,-,few,CASRAPGANVLTF,TGTGCCAGCAGGGCCCCTGGGGCCAACGTCCTGACTTTC
TRBV5-3,TRBJ1-1,TRBD1,-,CARSLARKTGDTEAFF,TGTGCCAGAAGCTTGGCCAGAAAGACAGGGGACACTGAAGCTTTCTTT
TRBV9,TRBJ1-5,-,-,CASSVTDNQPQHF,TGTGCCAGCAGCGTGACTGACAATCAGCCCCAGCATTTT
TRBV4-1,TRBJ1-6,-,-,CASKHTGYNSPLHF,TGCGCCAGCAAACACACAGGTTATAATTCACCCCTCCACTTT
TRBV27,TRBJ1-2,-,once,CASSPNLQPHSHGYTF,TGTGCCAGCAGTCCGAATCTTCAACCACACAGCCATGGCTACACCTTC
TRBV10-3,TRBJ2-7,TRBD2,-,CAISESLASGDQYF,TGTGCCATCAGTGAGTCTCTGGCTAGCGGAGATCAGTACTTC
TRBV5-6,TRBJ2-7,-,-,CASSLGPLAGSYEYEQYF,TGTGCCAGCAGCTTGGGGCCCCTGGCAGGGTCCTATGAATACGAGCAGTACTTC
TRBV2,TRBJ2-5,TRBD2,-,CASILAGGRGETQYF,TGTGCCAGCATCCTAGCGGGGGGCAGGGGGGAGACCCAGTACTTC
TRBV6-4,TRBJ2-2,-,-,CASLNGGIHTGELFF,TGTGCCAGCCTAAACGGCGGAATCCACACCGGGGAGCTGTTTTTT
TRBV15,TRBJ2-5,TRBD2,-,CATSRLRISGGTHHMYQETQYF,TGTGCCACCAGCAGACTCCGGATTAGCGGGGGGACCCACCACATGTACCAAGAGACCCAGTACTTC
TRBV6-5,TRBJ1-5,-,-,CASSLQGGSQPQHF,TGTGCCAGCAGTCTCCAGGGAGGTTCCCAGCCCCAGCATTTT
TRBV27,TRBJ2-5,-,-,CASSMTSWEQETQYF,TGTGCCAGCAGTATGACTAGTTGGGAGCAAGAGACCCAGTACTTC